Presented here are 26 T cell receptor beta chains from one specimen sequenced in a study of cytomegalovirus exposure and HLA in healthy donors. TCRdb keeps only in-frame clones here, not all; method: immunoSEQ multiplex PCR. Counted here are some 130,000 clones, approximately 92% occurring once; the ten biggest clones make up 0.95% to 1.5%. The sample comprised PBMCs. Every receptor here comes from a woman aged 18-29 years in good health and CMV-seronegative.

The chain recombines TRBV2 with TRBJ2-7; 8 bases map to TRBD2. The CDR3 loop spans 13 amino acids. With V trimmed by 8 bases and J by 7 bases, 10 bases remained unmatched. Germline CDR1 reads SNHLY; CDR2 reads FYNNEI. Here the CDR3 DNA reads TGTGCCAGCGCCCCGGGGGGGATGGGGGAGCAGTACTTC. Amino acid sequence: CASAPGGMGEQYF.

V and J are TRBV6-1 and TRBJ2-3; D perhaps matches TRBD2 (6 bases). Germline V gene sequence: CDR1 MNHNS, CDR2 SASEGT. CDR3 length: 15 amino acids. Trimming took off 8 bases at V and 1 base at J, with 16 bases between the two ends. CDR3 amino acids: CASLGGLLGTDTQYF. Here the CDR3 DNA reads TGTGCCAGCCTGGGGGGACTCCTTGGCACAGATACGCAGTATTTT.

The chain combines TRBV2 with TRBJ1-1; D is unresolved. Looked up from germline, CDR1 is SNHLY and CDR2 is FYNNEI. The CDR3 contains 14 residues. Trimming took off 8 bases at V and 5 bases at J, with 18 bases between the two ends. The CDR3 region has the DNA TGTGCCAGCCCTACCCGGGAGAGATTAACTGAAGCTTTCTTT. Protein sequence: CASPTRERLTEAFF.

The V call is TRBV25-1, the J call TRBJ2-2, with 8 nucleotides matching TRBD1. The V gene's germline CDR1 is MGHDK and CDR2 SYGVNS. This CDR3 has 14 residues. Trimming at V came to 3 bases and at J to 5 bases, leaving 2 bases not matched to a gene. The CDR3 is CASSDYRGTGELFF. In DNA, the CDR3 is TGTGCCAGCAGTGACTACAGGGGGACCGGGGAGCTGTTTTTT. The full variable domain, in which reference TRBV25-1 and TRBJ2-2 provide the parts outside the CDR3, is EADIYQTPRYLVIGTGKKITLECSQTMGHDKMYWYQQDPGMELHLIHYSYGVNSTEKGDLSSESTVSRIRTEHFPLTLESARPSHTSQYLCASSDYRGTGELFFGEGSRLTVL.

This clone was counted a single time. As DNA, the CDR3 is TGTGCCAGCAGCGGAGAGGTGGGGCGGATCAGCACAGATACGCAGTATTTT. As protein: CASSGEVGRISTDTQYF. V and J are TRBV9 and TRBJ2-3; D is possibly TRBD1 (5 bases). Trimming pared 3 bases from V and 0 bases from J, leaving 17 bases between. CDR1 and CDR2 from the germline V gene are SGDLS and YYNGEE. The CDR3 is 17 amino acids.

The chain joins TRBV5-1 to TRBJ1-2; D remains ambiguous. In germline, CDR1 is SGHRS, CDR2 YFSETQ. CDR3 length equals 14 residues. V dropped 0 bases and J dropped 8 bases, with 14 bases sitting between them. The CDR3 DNA sequence: TGCGCCAGCAGCTTGGGAGGGCATGGAGGCGGCTACACCTTC. Translating gives CASSLGGHGGGYTF.

V is TRBV5-1 and J is TRBJ2-5, with D perhaps matching TRBD2 (8 bases). The ends were cut back, 0 bases at V and 2 bases at J, with 17 bases in the middle. The CDR3 totals 17 residues. In germline, CDR1 is SGHRS, CDR2 YFSETQ. CDR3 nucleotides: TGCGCCAGCAGCTTGGCCGGCGGGGGGACAGCTCAAGAGACCCAGTACTTC. Its translation: CASSLAGGGTAQETQYF.

The chain joins TRBV5-1 to TRBJ1-2, with TRBD1 identical over 11 bases. The ends lost 4 bases at V and 1 base at J; junction bases unmatched: 6. Per germline, CDR1 SGHRS and CDR2 YFSETQ. This CDR3 has 16 residues. The CDR3 here is CASSLGQGAFNYGYTF. The CDR3 nucleotides read TGCGCCAGCAGCCTCGGACAGGGGGCCTTTAACTATGGCTACACCTTC.

The chain combines TRBV5-5 with TRBJ1-4; 8 bases agree with TRBD1. Unmatched junction bases numbered 6, after V lost 0 bases and J lost 5 bases. The CDR3 extends over 16 amino acids. CDR1 is SGHKS, CDR2 YYEKEE, per germline (reference sequence). The DNA for the CDR3 is TGTGCCAGCAGCTTGGCGGGACAGGTCGGGAATGAAAAACTGTTTTTT. The encoded protein is CASSLAGQVGNEKLFF.

The chain combines TRBV18 with TRBJ2-1, with TRBD2 matching 8 bases. Germline CDR1 and CDR2: KGHSH and LQKENI. V lost 2 bases to trimming and J lost 2 bases; unmatched junction nucleotides: 2. The CDR3 spans 15 residues. The CDR3 is CASSPSGGAYNEQFF. DNA of the CDR3: TGTGCCAGCTCACCAAGCGGGGGCGCCTACAATGAGCAGTTCTTC.

This clone was counted only a few times. The chain recombines TRBV6-1 with TRBJ1-2; 7 bases align to TRBD1. V gave up 6 bases and J gave up 5 bases; unmatched junction bases: 3. This CDR3 contains 12 residues. From germline, CDR1 is MNHNS and CDR2 SASEGT. The CDR3 loop reads CASRYRGYGYTF. The CDR3, as DNA: TGTGCCAGCAGGTACAGGGGTTATGGCTACACCTTC.

This chain links TRBV5-1 with TRBJ1-1; TRBD1 aligns across 8 bases. V shed 2 bases and J 1 base; nucleotides not matched to a gene: 4. Per the germline V gene, CDR1 is SGHRS and CDR2 is YFSETQ. This CDR3 is 15 amino acids long. In DNA form, the CDR3 reads TGCGCCAGCAGCTTCAGGGGGCAGGCGAACACTGAAGCTTTCTTT. This codes for CASSFRGQANTEAFF.

This clone was recorded once. CDR3 nucleotides: TGTGCCAGTAGTATAGGGAGGGCACGGCAGCCCCAGCATTTT. Protein sequence: CASSIGRARQPQHF. The gene calls are TRBV19 and TRBJ1-5; the D is unclear. The CDR3 has 14 amino acids. Per germline, CDR1 LNHDA and CDR2 SQIVND (reference sequence). V was cut by 1 base and J by 7 bases, with 11 bases left in between.

This clone was picked up a small number of times. The rearrangement joins TRBV19 to TRBJ2-7; possibly TRBD1 for D (5 bases). This CDR3 region has 15 residues. The germline CDR1 and CDR2 sequences are LNHDA and SQIVND (reference sequence). Trimming shortened V by 5 bases and J by 2 bases, and 16 bases separated the two germline ends. As DNA, the CDR3 is TGTGCCAGTAGTCTACAATCCGCAGGGACCTACGAGCAGTACTTC. It codes for CASSLQSAGTYEQYF.

This chain uses TRBV2 with TRBJ2-7; TRBD1 agrees at 9 bases. Trimming removed 8 bases from V and 1 base from J; junction bases left unmatched: 6. The CDR3 is 14 residues long. Germline V CDR1 and CDR2: SNHLY, FYNNEI. The chain's CDR3 is CASDPGTGSYEQYF. DNA for the CDR3: TGTGCCAGCGACCCCGGGACAGGGTCCTACGAGCAGTACTTC.

The chain carries TRBV15 and TRBJ1-1, with D tentatively TRBD1 (5 bases). Between the trimmed V and J ends, which lost 1 base and 2 bases, there was a span of 17 bases. Germline-derived CDR1 and CDR2 are LNHNV and YYDKDF (reference sequence). The CDR3 contains 17 residues. The CDR3 spells CATSRGPRGSPNTEAFF. The DNA of the CDR3 is TGTGCCACCAGCAGAGGCCCACGGGGGTCTCCAAACACTGAAGCTTTCTTT.

The chain joins TRBV6-6 to TRBJ2-5; TRBD2 might be the D (5 bases). Deletions cut 3 bases from V and 4 bases from J, with 12 bases between. This CDR3 region has 14 residues. In germline, CDR1 is MNHNY, CDR2 SVGAGI (reference sequence). CDR3 protein: CASSYRHRGETQYF. Written as DNA, the CDR3 is TGTGCCAGCAGTTATAGACACCGGGGAGAGACCCAGTACTTC.

The chain carries TRBV19 and TRBJ2-2; no firm D call. The V gene's germline CDR1 is LNHDA and CDR2 SQIVND (reference sequence). V lost 8 bases and J lost 3, with 4 bases in between. The CDR3 consists of 11 residues. CDR3 in amino acids: CASRDTGELFF. The CDR3 DNA reads TGTGCCAGTCGGGACACCGGGGAGCTGTTTTTT.

The CDR3 reads CASTGLAGGTGELFF. DNA of the CDR3: TGTGCCAGCACGGGACTAGCGGGGGGTACCGGGGAGCTGTTTTTT. V usage is TRBV25-1 and J usage is TRBJ2-2, with 15 bases identical to TRBD2. The trim removed 7 bases at V and 5 bases at J, leaving 2 bases unmatched. Germline CDR1 reads MGHDK; CDR2 reads SYGVNS. There are 15 residues in the CDR3.

The chain combines TRBV5-1 with TRBJ1-2, with a weak D call TRBD1 (5 bases). This CDR3 has 14 amino acids. Trimming removed 0 bases at V and 7 bases at J, with 13 bases between. Germline-derived CDR1 and CDR2 are SGHRS and YFSETQ. The chain's CDR3 is CASSLGSGPAGYTF. The CDR3 nucleotides are TGCGCCAGCAGCTTGGGATCAGGGCCCGCTGGCTACACCTTC.

The gene calls are TRBV6-6 and TRBJ1-1, with TRBD1 as a possible D gene (6 bases). This CDR3 region has 15 residues. CDR1 is MNHNY and CDR2 is SVGAGI in the germline V gene (reference sequence). V lost 6 bases and J lost 1, with 15 bases in between. This CDR3 is CASRTGHLKNTEAFF. Here the CDR3 DNA reads TGTGCCAGCAGGACGGGACATTTAAAGAACACTGAAGCTTTCTTT.

J is TRBJ2-1 and V is TRBV6-1, with D possibly being TRBD1 (5 bases). The CDR3 sequence is 14 residues long. CDR1 and CDR2 from the germline V gene are MNHNS and SASEGT. V shed 1 base and J shed 15 bases, with 19 bases lying between them. CDR3 residues: CASSEVGAARRLFF. CDR3 bases: TGTGCCAGCAGTGAAGTAGGGGCGGCCCGCCGTCTGTTCTTC.

The chain has TRBV19 and TRBJ2-7, with D perhaps matching TRBD2 (5 bases). V lost 7 bases and J 0 bases, leaving 13 bases between the germline ends. CDR1 is LNHDA, CDR2 SQIVND, per germline (reference sequence). The CDR3 length is 14 residues. For the CDR3, the DNA is TGTGCCAGTACTGACGGGGTTAGCTCCTACGAGCAGTACTTC. Translated, it gives CASTDGVSSYEQYF.

The CDR3 sequence is CASSASNRVTGYGYTF. In DNA form, the CDR3 reads TGTGCCAGCAGCGCCTCGAACAGGGTAACGGGCTATGGCTACACCTTC. The chain carries TRBV9 and TRBJ1-2; D perhaps matches TRBD1 (6 bases). With 3 bases removed from V and 4 bases from J, the gap between germline ends came to 19 bases. The CDR3 is 16 amino acids. Germline V gene data show CDR1 as SGDLS and CDR2 as YYNGEE. Complete variable domain (other parts from reference TRBV9 and TRBJ1-2): DSGVTQTPKHLITATGQRVTLRCSPRSGDLSVYWYQQSLDQGLQFLIQYYNGEERAKGNILERFSAQQFPDLHSELNLSSLELGDSALYFCASSASNRVTGYGYTFGSGTRLTVV.

This clone has a count of ten or more. The V gene is TRBV7-9, the J gene TRBJ1-5, with D possibly TRBD1 on 6 matching bases. Trimming stripped 5 bases from V and 5 bases from J, with 10 bases between. The CDR3 length is 13 residues. Germline V gives CDR1 SEHNR, CDR2 FQNEAQ (reference sequence). CDR3 sequence reads: CASSTQGHQPQHF. CDR3 DNA: TGTGCCAGCAGCACCCAGGGGCATCAGCCCCAGCATTTT. Supplemented by reference TRBV7-9 and TRBJ1-5, the full variable domain reads DTGVSQNPRHKITKRGQNVTFRCDPISEHNRLYWYRQTLGQGPEFLTYFQNEAQLEKSRLLSDRFSAERPKGSFSTLEIQRTEQGDSAMYLCASSTQGHQPQHFGDGTRLSIL.

This sequence joins TRBV6-5 and TRBJ2-5; weak D call: TRBD2 (5 bases). Per the germline V gene, CDR1 is MNHEY and CDR2 is SVGAGI. The CDR3 consists of 16 residues. The V end lost 2 bases, the J end lost 1 base, and 14 bases lay between the germline ends. The CDR3 loop is CASSYRGSNSQETQYF. The CDR3 bases are TGTGCCAGCAGTTACCGGGGAAGTAACAGCCAAGAGACCCAGTACTTC.